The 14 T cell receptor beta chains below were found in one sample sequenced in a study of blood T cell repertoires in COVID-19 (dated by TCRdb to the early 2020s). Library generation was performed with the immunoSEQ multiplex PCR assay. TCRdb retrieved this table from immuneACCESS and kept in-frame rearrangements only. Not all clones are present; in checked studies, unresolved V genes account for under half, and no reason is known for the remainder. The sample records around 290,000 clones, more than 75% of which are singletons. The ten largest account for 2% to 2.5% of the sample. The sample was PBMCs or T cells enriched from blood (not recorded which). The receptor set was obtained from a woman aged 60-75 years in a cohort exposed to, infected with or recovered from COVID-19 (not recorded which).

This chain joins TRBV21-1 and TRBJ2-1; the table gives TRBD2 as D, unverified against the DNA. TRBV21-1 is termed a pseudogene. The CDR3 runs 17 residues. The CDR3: CASSKMLAGGPGDEQFF. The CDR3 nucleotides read TGTGCCAGCAGCAAGATGCTAGCGGGAGGGCCGGGCGATGAGCAGTTCTTC.

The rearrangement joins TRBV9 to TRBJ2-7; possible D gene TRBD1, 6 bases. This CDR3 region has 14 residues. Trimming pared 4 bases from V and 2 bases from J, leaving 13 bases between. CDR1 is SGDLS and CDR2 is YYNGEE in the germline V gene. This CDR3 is CASSPGQQTYEQYF. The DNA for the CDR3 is TGTGCCAGCAGCCCCGGACAGCAGACCTACGAGCAGTACTTC.

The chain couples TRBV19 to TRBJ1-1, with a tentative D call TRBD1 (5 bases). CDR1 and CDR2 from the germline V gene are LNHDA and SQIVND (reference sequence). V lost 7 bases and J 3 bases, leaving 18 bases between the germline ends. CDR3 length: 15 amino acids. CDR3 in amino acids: CASTAAGDGDTEAFF. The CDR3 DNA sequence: TGTGCCAGTACCGCGGCGGGGGATGGGGACACTGAAGCTTTCTTT.

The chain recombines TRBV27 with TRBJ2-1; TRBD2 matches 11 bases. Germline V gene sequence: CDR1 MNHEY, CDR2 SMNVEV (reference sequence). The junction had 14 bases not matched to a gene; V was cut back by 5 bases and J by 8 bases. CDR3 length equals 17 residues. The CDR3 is CASSPIPIAGGRDEQFF. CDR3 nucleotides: TGTGCCAGCAGTCCGATCCCCATAGCGGGAGGGAGGGATGAGCAGTTCTTC.

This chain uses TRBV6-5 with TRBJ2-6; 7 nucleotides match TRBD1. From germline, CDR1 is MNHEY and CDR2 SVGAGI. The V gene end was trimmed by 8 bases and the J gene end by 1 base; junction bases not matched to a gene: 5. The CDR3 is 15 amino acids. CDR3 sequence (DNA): TGTGCCAGCCGGGACAGCGGTTCTGGGGCCAACGTCCTGACTTTC. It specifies CASRDSGSGANVLTF.

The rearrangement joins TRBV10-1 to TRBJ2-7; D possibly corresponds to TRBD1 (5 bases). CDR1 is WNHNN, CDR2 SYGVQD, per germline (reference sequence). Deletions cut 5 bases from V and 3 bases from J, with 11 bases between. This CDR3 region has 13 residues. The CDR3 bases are TGCGCCAGCAGTTCTCCCCAGGGCTACGAGCAGTACTTC. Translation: CASSSPQGYEQYF.

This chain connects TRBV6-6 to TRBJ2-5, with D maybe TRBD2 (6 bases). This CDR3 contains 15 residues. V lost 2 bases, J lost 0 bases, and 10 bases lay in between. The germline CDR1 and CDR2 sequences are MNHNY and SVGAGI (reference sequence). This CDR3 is CASSYDGGNQETQYF. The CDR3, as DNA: TGTGCCAGCAGTTACGATGGAGGGAACCAAGAGACCCAGTACTTC.

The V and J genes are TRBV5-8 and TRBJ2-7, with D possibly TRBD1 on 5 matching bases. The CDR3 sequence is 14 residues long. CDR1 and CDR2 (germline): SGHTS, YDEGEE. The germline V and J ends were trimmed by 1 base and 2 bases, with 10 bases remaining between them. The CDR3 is CASSLRQPPYEQYF. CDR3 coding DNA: TGTGCCAGCAGCTTGCGACAGCCACCCTACGAGCAGTACTTC.

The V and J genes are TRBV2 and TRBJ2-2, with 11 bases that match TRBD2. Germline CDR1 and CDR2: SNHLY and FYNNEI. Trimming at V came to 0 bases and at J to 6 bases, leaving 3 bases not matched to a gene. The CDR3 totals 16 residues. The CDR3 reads CASSEAGLAAAGELFF. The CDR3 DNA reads TGTGCCAGCAGTGAAGCGGGACTAGCGGCCGCCGGGGAGCTGTTTTTT.

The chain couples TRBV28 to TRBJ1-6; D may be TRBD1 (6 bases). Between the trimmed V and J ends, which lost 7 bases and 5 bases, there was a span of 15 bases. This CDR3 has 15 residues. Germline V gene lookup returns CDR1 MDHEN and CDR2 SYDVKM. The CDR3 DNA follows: TGTGCCAGCACCGCGCTAGGGACAAATAATTCACCCCTCCACTTT. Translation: CASTALGTNNSPLHF.

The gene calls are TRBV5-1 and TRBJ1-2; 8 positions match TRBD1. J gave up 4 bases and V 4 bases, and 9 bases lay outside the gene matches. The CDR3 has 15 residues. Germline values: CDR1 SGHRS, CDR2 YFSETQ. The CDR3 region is CASSPADREAYGYTF. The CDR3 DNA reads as TGCGCCAGCAGCCCCGCGGACAGGGAGGCCTATGGCTACACCTTC.

The CDR3 nucleotides read TGCGCCAGCAGCCAAGGACAGGGTTTGGGTGAGCAGTACTTC. It translates to CASSQGQGLGEQYF. The chain recombines TRBV4-1 with TRBJ2-7; TRBD1 matches 7 bases. V shed 1 base, J shed 7 bases, and the junction held 7 bases outside the gene matches. The CDR3 contains 14 residues. The germline V gene has CDR1 MGHRA and CDR2 YSYEKL.

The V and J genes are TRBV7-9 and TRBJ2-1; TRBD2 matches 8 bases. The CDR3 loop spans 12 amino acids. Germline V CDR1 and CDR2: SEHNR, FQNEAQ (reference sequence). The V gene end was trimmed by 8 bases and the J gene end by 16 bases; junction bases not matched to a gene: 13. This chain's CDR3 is CASGTRDSGIFF. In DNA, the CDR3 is TGTGCCAGCGGAACCCGGGATAGCGGGATCTTCTTC.

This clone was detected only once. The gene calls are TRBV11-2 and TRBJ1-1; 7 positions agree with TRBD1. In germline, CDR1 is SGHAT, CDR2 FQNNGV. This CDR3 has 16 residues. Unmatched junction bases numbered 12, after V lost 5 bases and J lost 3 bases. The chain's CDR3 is CASSPRDSARDTEAFF. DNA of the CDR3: TGTGCCAGCAGCCCCCGGGACAGCGCCCGAGACACTGAAGCTTTCTTT.